This is a list of T cell receptor beta chains from one sample in a study of T-cell reconstitution after alpha-beta-depleted transplantation in children. TCRdb independently ran MiXCR on the PCR reads; one entry per CDR3 protein. The table lists 780,000 or so distinct CDR3 sequences, around 15% of them singletons, with roughly 5% in the top ten. The specimen comprised PBMCs, mostly from graft donor cells, sampled 360 days after TCRalphabeta/CD19-depleted stem cell transplant. The receptors here all came from a male patient aged 10-17 years who had a stem cell transplant for acute lymphoblastic leukemia, so the T cells may come from the graft donor. The CDR3 runs from the conserved cysteine through the conserved F or W. The D gene is left open where the match is weak. Clone size is given for some rows only: seen once, a few or many times, or a class if the clone is expanded.

d_gene	abundance	j_gene	v_gene	CDR3aa	CDR3nt
TRBD2	.	TRBJ2-7	TRBV4-2	CASSQVRFSASGDYSSYEQYF	TGTGCCAGCAGCCAAGTCCGGTTTTCCGCTAGCGGAGACTATAGCTCCTACGAGCAGTACTTC
TRBD2	.	TRBJ2-3	TRBV7-8	CASSSQVGLAGPRSTDTQYF	TGTGCCAGCAGCTCCCAGGTGGGACTAGCGGGCCCACGTAGCACAGATACGCAGTATTTT
.	few	TRBJ1-5	TRBV24-1	CATSDYPRDQPQHF	TGTGCCACCAGTGATTACCCGCGGGATCAGCCCCAGCATTTT
.	few	TRBJ2-1	TRBV11-2	CASSPRPDEQFF	TGTGCCAGCAGCCCACGTCCGGATGAGCAGTTCTTC
TRBD1	.	TRBJ2-7	TRBV11-2	CASRHERDRPHSNSYEQYF	TGTGCCAGCAGACACGAGAGGGACAGACCCCATTCCAACTCCTACGAGCAGTACTTC
.	few	TRBJ2-7	TRBV29-1	CSVGERDIEYF	TGCAGCGTTGGGGAACGGGACATCGAGTACTTC
TRBD1	few	TRBJ2-2	TRBV12-3/TRBV12-4	CASSLPLGTGRLAGELFF	TGTGCCAGCAGTCTCCCTCTTGGGACAGGGAGGTTAGCCGGGGAGCTGTTTTTT
TRBD2	many	TRBJ2-1	TRBV6-4	CASSDGLADNEQFF	TGTGCCAGCAGTGACGGACTAGCCGACAATGAGCAGTTCTTC
.	.	TRBJ2-5	TRBV2	CASSEPGVQETQYF	TGTGCCAGCAGTGAGCCTGGGGTCCAAGAGACCCAGTACTTC
TRBD1	.	TRBJ1-4	TRBV27	CASSRTGLGNEKLFF	TGTGCCAGCAGTCGGACAGGGCTGGGAAATGAAAAACTGTTTTTT
.	.	TRBJ1-1	TRBV12-3/TRBV12-4	CASTRQDTEAFF	TGTGCCAGCACCCGCCAGGACACTGAAGCTTTCTTT